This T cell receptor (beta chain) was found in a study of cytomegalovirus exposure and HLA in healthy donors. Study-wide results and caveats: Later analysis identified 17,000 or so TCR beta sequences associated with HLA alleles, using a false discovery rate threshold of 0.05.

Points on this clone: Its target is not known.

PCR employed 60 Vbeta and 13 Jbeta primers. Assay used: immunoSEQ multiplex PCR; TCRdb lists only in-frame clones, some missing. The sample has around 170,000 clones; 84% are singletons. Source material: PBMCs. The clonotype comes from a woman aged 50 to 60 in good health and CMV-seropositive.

The CDR3 sequence is CASSQVTGIDIQYF. CDR3 DNA sequence: TGCGCCAGCAGCCAGGTCACGGGGATCGACATTCAGTACTTC. The chain employs TRBV4-3 and TRBJ2-4; tentative D call: TRBD2 (5 bases). This CDR3 has 14 residues. CDR1 is LGHNA and CDR2 is YSLEER in the germline V gene. V dropped 3 bases and J dropped 8 bases, with 14 bases sitting between them.